This T cell receptor beta chain was sequenced for a study of blood T cell repertoires in COVID-19. Study in general: Samples taken during acute and convalescent COVID-19 were collected in the United States, Italy and Spain. PBMCs, B-cell-depleted T cells, or T cells provided the cDNA or gDNA that made up the material.

Original processing notes: It was from reference gene primer amplification that nucleated cell counts were estimated. TCRdb's copy holds only in-frame clones and misses some; the assay was immunoSEQ multiplex PCR. That table gives V, J and clone size, and the DNA gave D and trimming. The table lists about 130,000 clones, around 74% of them singletons, with 5.5% in the top ten. The clonotype originates from a man aged 60 to 69 with acute or convalescent COVID-19. The sequenced material came from peripheral blood.

The CDR3 nucleotides are TGTGCCAGCAGGCTGGGACAGCCATCTGGGGCCAACGTCCTGACTTTC. This gives the protein CASRLGQPSGANVLTF. The chain carries TRBV7-3 and TRBJ2-6, with 7 nucleotides matching TRBD1. Germline V gene sequence: CDR1 SGHTA, CDR2 FQGTGA. The CDR3 totals 16 residues. Trimming at V came to 6 bases and at J to 1 base, leaving 6 bases not matched to a gene.